The 27 T cell receptor beta chains below all came from one sample that was sequenced in a study of T cells in Graves' hyperthyroidism and ophthalmopathy. RNA transcripts were the template for amplifying TCR beta CDR3 regions. Initially, a first-round RT-PCR of the TCR CDR3 employed the HTBI primer set. TCRdb reanalysed the multiplex PCR reads using MiXCR and keeps one entry per CDR3 protein. Among about 760,000 distinct CDR3 sequences listed, 30% to 40% were seen once. Sequences were obtained from blood. Receptor source: a woman aged 40-49 years with Graves' hyperthyroidism.

This clonotype has ten or more counts. This chain uses TRBV7-9 with TRBJ1-6; unclear D gene. Germline V gene data show CDR1 as SEHNR and CDR2 as FQNEAQ (reference sequence). Between the trimmed V and J ends, which lost 1 base and 9 bases, there was a span of 16 bases. The CDR3 length is 16 residues. CDR3 sequence reads: CASSLVVPARGSPLHF. The CDR3 DNA follows: TGTGCCAGCAGCTTAGTAGTACCCGCCCGGGGTTCACCCCTCCACTTT.

This clonotype appeared many times. Here the CDR3 reads CASSYRDTYNSPLHF. CDR3 bases: TGTGCCAGCAGTTACCGGGACACTTATAATTCACCCCTCCACTTT. This chain connects TRBV7-2 to TRBJ1-6; the D gene is possibly TRBD1 (6 bases). The germline CDR1 and CDR2 sequences are SGHTA and FQGNSA. The CDR3 is made up of 15 amino acids. V was trimmed by 6 bases and J by 4 bases, leaving 13 bases between them. Supplemented by reference TRBV7-2 and TRBJ1-6, the full variable domain reads GAGVSQSPSNKVTEKGKDVELRCDPISGHTALYWYRQSLGQGLEFLIYFQGNSAPDKSGLPSDRFSAERTGGSVSTLTIQRTQQEDSAVYLCASSYRDTYNSPLHFGNGTRLTVT.

This clonotype has ten or more counts. The chain carries TRBV6-5 and TRBJ1-1; D call uncertain. Germline V gene lookup returns CDR1 MNHEY and CDR2 SVGAGI. V was trimmed by 6 bases and J by 2 bases, leaving 4 bases between them. CDR3 length: 11 amino acids. CDR3 sequence reads: CASRENTEAFF. As DNA, the CDR3 is TGTGCCAGCAGGGAAAACACTGAAGCTTTCTTT.

This clonotype was counted between two and nine times. V is TRBV6-5 and J is TRBJ1-4; 7 nucleotides line up with TRBD1. CDR3 length: 16 residues. The J segment lost 7 bases and the V segment lost 5 bases, leaving 13 bases of the junction unmatched. Germline V lookup: CDR1 MNHEY, CDR2 SVGAGI. The CDR3 bases are TGTGCCAGCAGTCCCTCCCCCGACAGGGTAGTTGAAAAACTGTTTTTT. This translates into CASSPSPDRVVEKLFF.

This rearrangement joins TRBV12-3 or TRBV12-4 to TRBJ1-4; no clear D. The V end lost 0 bases, the J end lost 7 bases, and 15 bases lay between the germline ends. The CDR3 has 16 residues. CDR3 sequence reads: CASSLARRAGREKLFF. CDR3 DNA: TGTGCCAGCAGTTTAGCCCGACGGGCTGGCCGTGAAAAACTGTTTTTT.

The sample holds one count of this clonotype. This could be a read error, since a much larger clone is one nucleotide away. The chain links TRBV2 to TRBJ1-4; 11 positions match TRBD1. This CDR3 is 15 amino acids long. CDR1 and CDR2 (germline): SNHLY, FYNNEI. Trimming cost V 6 bases and J 8 bases; bases outside gene matches: 8. CDR3 nucleotide sequence: TGTGCCAGCAGAATGAGGACAGGGGGCGAGGAAAAACTGTTTTTT. Translation: CASRMRTGGEEKLFF. Variable domain in full (rest from reference TRBV2 and TRBJ1-4): EPEVTQTPSHQVTQMGQEVILRCVPISNHLYFYWYRQILGQKVEFLVSFYNNEISEKSEIFDDQFSVERPDGSNFTLKIRSTKLEDSAMYFCASRMRTGGEEKLFFGSGTQLSVL.

This sequence joins TRBV20-1 and TRBJ1-6; a weak D match, TRBD1 (6 bases). Between the trimmed V and J ends, which lost 5 bases and 2 bases, there was a span of 10 bases. Germline CDR1 reads DFQATT; CDR2 reads SNEGSKA (reference sequence). The CDR3 runs 14 residues. The CDR3 loop reads CSAPGGAYNSPLHF. DNA of the CDR3: TGCAGTGCTCCCGGGGGCGCCTATAATTCACCCCTCCACTTT.

In its sample, this clonotype was seen a few times. The J gene is TRBJ1-2, the V gene TRBV6-5; D is undetermined. Trimming removed 2 bases at V and 0 bases at J, with 10 bases between. Looked up from germline, CDR1 is MNHEY and CDR2 is SVGAGI. This CDR3 has 15 amino acids. The CDR3 loop reads CASSYTGYSNYGYTF. The CDR3 nucleotides are TGTGCCAGCAGTTACACCGGGTACTCTAACTATGGCTACACCTTC.

The chain combines TRBV7-9 with TRBJ1-6; 10 bases line up with TRBD1. CDR1 and CDR2 from the germline V gene are SEHNR and FQNEAQ (reference sequence). CDR3 size: 14 residues. Trimming cost V 5 bases and J 14 bases; bases outside gene matches: 9. CDR3 region: CASSPGTGESALHF. CDR3 nucleotides: TGTGCCAGCAGCCCAGGGACAGGGGAGTCGGCCCTCCACTTT.

This clonotype was recorded at least ten times. The rearrangement uses TRBV19 and TRBJ1-1; D gene ambiguous. The V end was cut by 0 bases, the J end by 1 base, with 9 bases between. Germline V lookup: CDR1 LNHDA, CDR2 SQIVND (reference sequence). This CDR3 comprises 15 residues. The CDR3 region has the DNA TGTGCCAGTAGTATAGACGGGCGGAGGAACACTGAAGCTTTCTTT. This codes for CASSIDGRRNTEAFF.

The genes are TRBV11-2 and TRBJ2-5; 10 bases align to TRBD1. V lost 5 bases, J lost 4 bases, and 10 bases stayed unmatched. Germline CDR1 is SGHAT and CDR2 is FQNNGV. CDR3 length: 16 amino acids. CDR3 bases: TGTGCCAGCAGCGCCGCCGGGACAGGGGAGGTAGAGACCCAGTACTTC. As protein: CASSAAGTGEVETQYF.

This clonotype came up many times. The chain uses TRBV12-3 or TRBV12-4 and TRBJ1-2; TRBD1 matches 7 bases. This CDR3 region has 13 residues. The V segment lost 5 bases and the J segment 5 bases; nucleotides outside the gene matches: 5. CDR3 sequence: CASSLGQSYGYTF. Written as DNA, the CDR3 is TGTGCCAGCAGTCTGGGACAGAGTTATGGCTACACCTTC.

The CDR3: CAIRPDRLIREELFF. As DNA, the CDR3 is TGTGCCATCAGACCCGACAGGTTAATAAGGGAAGAACTGTTTTTT. V is TRBV10-3 and J is TRBJ1-4; D is possibly TRBD1 (6 bases). The germline V gene has CDR1 ENHRY and CDR2 SYGVKD. V was clipped by 6 bases and J by 12 bases, with 23 bases between them. This CDR3 is built from 15 residues.

The chain is built from TRBV7-2 and TRBJ2-6, with D uncertain. CDR1 is SGHTA, CDR2 FQGNSA, per germline. The CDR3 is 14 amino acids. V was shortened by 6 bases and J by 0 bases, with 6 bases between the two germline ends. The CDR3 reads CASRGNSGANVLTF. In DNA form, the CDR3 reads TGTGCCAGCAGAGGGAACTCTGGGGCCAACGTCCTGACTTTC.

The rearrangement uses TRBV7-2 and TRBJ1-6; 7 bases fit TRBD1. Trimming removed 2 bases from V and 6 bases from J; junction bases left unmatched: 16. CDR3 length: 19 amino acids. Germline loops: CDR1 SGHTA, CDR2 FQGNSA. Here the CDR3 DNA reads TGTGCCAGCAGCTTATCAGTTTCGACAGGGAGGTTCGGTAATTCACCCCTCCACTTT. This gives the protein CASSLSVSTGRFGNSPLHF.

This clonotype has more than one count but fewer than ten. This rearrangement joins TRBV28 to TRBJ1-2; tentatively, D is TRBD1 (5 bases). CDR1 and CDR2 from the germline V gene are MDHEN and SYDVKM. This CDR3 spans 14 amino acids. V was clipped by 6 bases and J by 1 base, with 12 bases between them. The DNA for the CDR3 is TGTGCCAGCAGCCGGGACGGAATTAACTATGGCTACACCTTC. Protein product: CASSRDGINYGYTF.

This clonotype has a handful of counts. V is TRBV7-9 and J is TRBJ1-2; D unresolved. Germline V gene data show CDR1 as SEHNR and CDR2 as FQNEAQ (reference sequence). The CDR3 sequence is 16 residues long. V was pared by 0 bases and J by 7 bases, with 18 bases between. In nucleotides, the CDR3 is TGTGCCAGCAGCTTAGCAGAGGGCCCGAGGGCCCTTGGCTACACCTTC. Protein product: CASSLAEGPRALGYTF. Filled out from reference TRBV7-9 and TRBJ1-2, the complete variable domain reads DTGVSQNPRHKITKRGQNVTFRCDPISEHNRLYWYRQTLGQGPEFLTYFQNEAQLEKSRLLSDRFSAERPKGSFSTLEIQRTEQGDSAMYLCASSLAEGPRALGYTFGSGTRLTVV.

The chain recombines TRBV10-3 with TRBJ1-2; TRBD1 aligns across 7 bases. The CDR3 extends over 13 amino acids. From germline, CDR1 is ENHRY and CDR2 SYGVKD. Trimming at V came to 5 bases and at J to 6 bases, leaving 6 bases not matched to a gene. CDR3 protein: CAISLTGDDGYTF. CDR3 nucleotides: TGTGCCATCAGTTTAACAGGGGATGATGGCTACACCTTC.

The chain joins TRBV12-3 or TRBV12-4 to TRBJ1-2, with TRBD1 matching over 7 bases. The ends lost 7 bases at V and 3 bases at J; junction bases unmatched: 11. This CDR3 spans 15 amino acids. CDR3 sequence reads: CASNREPTGYYGYTF. The CDR3 nucleotides read TGTGCCAGCAACAGGGAACCGACAGGGTACTATGGCTACACCTTC.

This clonotype was recorded many times. V is TRBV7-9 and J is TRBJ1-4, with TRBD1 identical over 9 bases. Germline CDR1 is SEHNR and CDR2 is FQNEAQ (reference sequence). The CDR3 is 16 amino acids. The V and J ends lost 5 bases and 5 bases, in that order; junction bases with no gene match: 9. The CDR3 loop is CASSQHLGQGNEKLFF. CDR3 nucleotide sequence: TGTGCCAGCAGCCAGCACTTGGGACAGGGCAATGAAAAACTGTTTTTT.

Worth noting for this clonotype: Its ends do not fully match the called genes, so a read error is possible. The V gene is TRBV7-2, the J gene TRBJ1-5; D gene ambiguous. The CDR3 spans 16 residues. Germline assignment: CDR1 SGHTA and CDR2 FQGNSA. In DNA form, the CDR3 reads TGTGCCAGCAGCCAAGGAGGACTGGGTAGCAATCGGCCCCAGCATTTT. This sequence encodes CASSQGGLGSNRPQHF.

This clonotype appeared once. This clone may be a read error of a much larger clone one base away. The V and J genes are TRBV7-9 and TRBJ2-5; D is tentatively TRBD1 or TRBD2 (5 bases each). The germline gives CDR1 SEHNR, CDR2 FQNEAQ (reference sequence). The CDR3 totals 14 residues. Written as DNA, the CDR3 is TGTGCCAGCAGCCCCGGGACCAATCAAGAGACCCAGTGCTTC. Translation: CASSPGTNQETQCF.

The chain joins TRBV4-3 to TRBJ2-7, with 9 bases aligning to TRBD1. Germline V CDR1 and CDR2: LGHNA, YSLEER. Unmatched junction bases numbered 4, after V lost 3 bases and J lost 1 base. The CDR3 length is 15 residues. The CDR3 bases are TGCGCCAGCAGCCACCCCGGGACAGGGTCCTACGAGCAGTACTTC. It translates to CASSHPGTGSYEQYF.

This clonotype showed up many times. The rearrangement uses TRBV7-2 and TRBJ2-5, with D uncertain. Trimming removed 5 bases from V and 3 bases from J, with 10 bases in between. In germline, CDR1 is SGHTA, CDR2 FQGNSA. The CDR3 is 13 amino acids. As DNA, the CDR3 is TGTGCCAGCAGCCAGCCCGGTGAAGAGACCCAGTACTTC. The encoded protein is CASSQPGEETQYF. The entire variable domain, with the rest obtained from reference TRBV7-2 and TRBJ2-5, is as follows: GAGVSQSPSNKVTEKGKDVELRCDPISGHTALYWYRQSLGQGLEFLIYFQGNSAPDKSGLPSDRFSAERTGGSVSTLTIQRTQQEDSAVYLCASSQPGEETQYFGPGTRLLVL.

The V call is TRBV12-3 or TRBV12-4, the J call TRBJ1-1, with 12 positions matching TRBD1. With V trimmed by 6 bases and J by 8 bases, 7 bases remained unmatched. This CDR3 region has 14 residues. The CDR3: CASRKGQGASEAFF. In DNA form, the CDR3 reads TGTGCCAGCAGAAAGGGACAGGGGGCGTCCGAAGCTTTCTTT.

This clonotype was counted a single time. V gene TRBV5-4 combines with J gene TRBJ2-1; 7 bases fit TRBD2. This CDR3 comprises 12 residues. Per the germline V gene, CDR1 is SGHNT and CDR2 is YYREEE (reference sequence). V lost 4 bases and J lost 8; bases outside the gene matches: 3. CDR3 sequence (DNA): TGTGCCAGCAGCGACGCGGGAGATGAGCAGTTCTTC. Amino acids: CASSDAGDEQFF. Together with reference TRBV5-4 and TRBJ2-1, the CDR3 gives the full variable domain: ETGVTQSPTHLIKTRGQQVTLRCSSQSGHNTVSWYQQALGQGPQFIFQYYREEENGRGNFPPRFSGLQFPNYSSELNVNALELDDSALYLCASSDAGDEQFFGPGTRLTVL.

The chain has TRBV6-6 and TRBJ2-2, with D possibly being TRBD1 or TRBD2 (6 bases each). V gave up 0 bases and J gave up 4 bases, with 12 bases separating them. The CDR3 consists of 16 residues. The germline CDR1 and CDR2 sequences are MNHNY and SVGAGI (reference sequence). The CDR3 DNA reads as TGTGCCAGCAGTTACTCGTACCGGGGGCGCACCGGGGAGCTGTTTTTT. Amino acids: CASSYSYRGRTGELFF.